This entry lists 22 T cell receptor beta chains sequenced from one sample in a study of T cell responses to AZD1222 COVID-19 vaccine. Libraries were prepared by immunoSEQ multiplex PCR; TCRdb keeps only in-frame clonotypes and omits some of them. Of about 140,000 clones listed, approximately 89% are singletons. The sample was peripheral blood, taken 28 days after the second AZD1222 dose. The receptors were sampled from an adult who received the AZD1222 COVID-19 vaccine.

The CDR3 here is CASSYSNTYYEQYF. The CDR3 nucleotides read TGTGCCAGCAGTTACTCCAACACCTACTACGAGCAGTACTTC. This chain connects TRBV6-5 to TRBJ2-7; D not certain. This CDR3 is 14 amino acids long. The V and J ends lost 0 bases and 3 bases respectively, with 9 bases between them. In germline, CDR1 is MNHEY, CDR2 SVGAGI.

The chain couples TRBV6-2 or TRBV6-3 to TRBJ2-7; TRBD1 matches at 9 bases. Germline V gene sequence: CDR1 MNHEY, CDR2 SVGEGT. Trimming at V came to 2 bases and at J to 5 bases, leaving 4 bases not matched to a gene. The CDR3 is 14 residues long. CDR3 loop: CASSYRTGVNEQYF. As DNA, the CDR3 is TGTGCCAGCAGTTACAGGACAGGGGTCAACGAGCAGTACTTC.

This rearrangement joins TRBV28 to TRBJ1-5; D is undetermined. Germline V gene lookup returns CDR1 MDHEN and CDR2 SYDVKM. This CDR3 comprises 13 residues. V lost 2 bases and J lost 7, with 9 bases in between. CDR3 in DNA: TGTGCCAGCAGTTTAGACCGGCGCCAGCCCCAGCATTTT. Residues: CASSLDRRQPQHF.

As DNA, the CDR3 is TGCGCCAGCAGCCAAGATGAGTCCCGGCCGGGGGGCTACACCTTC. Translated, it gives CASSQDESRPGGYTF. The J gene is TRBJ1-2, the V gene TRBV4-3; D gene uncertain. Trimming stripped 0 bases from V and 8 bases from J, with 16 bases between. Looked up from germline, CDR1 is LGHNA and CDR2 is YSLEER. The CDR3 is 15 amino acids.

The gene calls are TRBV27 and TRBJ2-7; a possible D gene is TRBD2 (6 bases). The CDR3 has 16 amino acids. Trimming removed 2 bases from V and 2 bases from J, with 16 bases in between. Germline CDR1 is MNHEY and CDR2 is SMNVEV (reference sequence). The CDR3 sequence: CASSLGPGVPTYEQYF. The CDR3 DNA reads as TGTGCCAGCAGTTTAGGTCCGGGAGTCCCTACCTACGAGCAGTACTTC.

The CDR3 spells CASSLRGGLTEAFF. As DNA, the CDR3 is TGTGCCAGCAGCTTACGTGGGGGCTTAACTGAAGCTTTCTTT. The genes are TRBV7-9 and TRBJ1-1; tentatively, D is TRBD1 (6 bases). This CDR3 contains 14 residues. V shed 2 bases and J shed 5 bases, with 12 bases lying between them. Germline V CDR1 and CDR2: SEHNR, FQNEAQ (reference sequence).

The chain recombines TRBV7-2 with TRBJ2-7, with 8 nucleotides matching TRBD2. Germline V CDR1 and CDR2: SGHTA, FQGNSA. The CDR3 extends over 17 amino acids. J was trimmed by 4 bases and V by 2 bases; bases with no gene match: 13. CDR3: CASSLSPAGGPVYEQYF. CDR3 DNA sequence: TGTGCCAGCAGCTTATCTCCGGCGGGGGGCCCTGTTTACGAGCAGTACTTC.

CDR3 coding DNA: TGTGCCAGCAGTGGGTGGAGGACCACTCATACAACCCAGTACTTC. The encoded protein is CASSGWRTTHTTQYF. The rearrangement links TRBV2 to TRBJ2-5, with D possibly being TRBD2 (5 bases). The CDR3 length is 15 residues. CDR1 and CDR2 from the germline V gene are SNHLY and FYNNEI. The ends were cut back, 4 bases at V and 8 bases at J, with 20 bases in the middle.

V and J are TRBV11-3 and TRBJ2-1, with 7 nucleotides matching TRBD2. Germline CDR1 and CDR2: SGHNT and YENEEA. The CDR3 loop spans 16 amino acids. Trimming at V came to 2 bases and at J to 2 bases, leaving 6 bases not matched to a gene. The DNA of the CDR3 is TGTGCCAGCAGCTTACGGTGGGAGGGACCCTACAATGAGCAGTTCTTC. Translated, it gives CASSLRWEGPYNEQFF.

This clone was picked up a small number of times. The CDR3 DNA is TGTGCCAGCAGCTTAGACGGGTACGATGAGCAGTTCTTC. Amino acids: CASSLDGYDEQFF. The gene calls are TRBV7-9 and TRBJ2-1; D gene ambiguous. From germline, CDR1 is SEHNR and CDR2 FQNEAQ (reference sequence). This CDR3 spans 13 amino acids. V was pared by 1 base and J by 8 bases, with 9 bases between. Supplemented by reference TRBV7-9 and TRBJ2-1, the full variable domain reads DTGVSQNPRHKITKRGQNVTFRCDPISEHNRLYWYRQTLGQGPEFLTYFQNEAQLEKSRLLSDRFSAERPKGSFSTLEIQRTEQGDSAMYLCASSLDGYDEQFFGPGTRLTVL.

The chain joins TRBV6-5 to TRBJ1-1; D is uncertain. Germline-derived CDR1 and CDR2 are MNHEY and SVGAGI. The CDR3 loop spans 14 amino acids. With 1 base removed from V and 5 bases from J, the gap between germline ends came to 11 bases. The DNA for the CDR3 is TGTGCCAGCAGTTACTTTCGGGGTAAGACTGAAGCTTTCTTT. Its translation is CASSYFRGKTEAFF.

The chain joins TRBV5-6 to TRBJ1-1; TRBD1 aligns across 12 bases. Germline V gene sequence: CDR1 SGHDT, CDR2 YYEEEE. The CDR3 is 16 amino acids. V was pared by 3 bases and J by 0 bases, with 3 bases of the junction left unmatched. CDR3: CASSSGTGGLNTEAFF. The CDR3 coding sequence is TGTGCCAGCAGCTCCGGGACAGGGGGCCTGAACACTGAAGCTTTCTTT.

In this sample, this clone turned up many times. This chain links TRBV14 with TRBJ1-1; 9 bases are a match to TRBD1. V lost 4 bases, J lost 0 bases, and 3 bases stayed unmatched. CDR1 is SGHDN and CDR2 is FVKESK in the germline V gene. CDR3 length equals 15 residues. The CDR3 sequence: CASSPRDRVNTEAFF. CDR3 sequence (DNA): TGTGCCAGCAGCCCCCGGGACAGGGTGAACACTGAAGCTTTCTTT. Full variable domain (missing parts from reference TRBV14 and TRBJ1-1): EAGVTQFPSHSVIEKGQTVTLRCDPISGHDNLYWYRRVMGKEIKFLLHFVKESKQDESGMPNNRFLAERTGGTYSTLKVQPAELEDSGVYFCASSPRDRVNTEAFFGQGTRLTVV.

This chain joins TRBV6-5 and TRBJ1-2; D gene unclear. Trimming left V 6 bases short and J 7 bases short, with 9 bases between. This CDR3 is built from 11 residues. Germline-derived CDR1 and CDR2 are MNHEY and SVGAGI. Written as DNA, the CDR3 is TGTGCCAGCAGGGGGAACGGTGGCTACACCTTC. As protein: CASRGNGGYTF.

The gene calls are TRBV7-9 and TRBJ2-7; D is unresolved. The germline V gene has CDR1 SEHNR and CDR2 FQNEAQ (reference sequence). Trimming stripped 4 bases from V and 1 base from J, with 5 bases between. The CDR3 consists of 12 residues. The CDR3 region is CASSSLSYEQYF. The CDR3 bases are TGTGCCAGCAGCTCTCTATCCTACGAGCAGTACTTC.

The chain couples TRBV7-8 to TRBJ1-2; possible D gene TRBD1, 6 bases. Germline V gene lookup returns CDR1 SGHVS and CDR2 FQNEAQ. Between the trimmed V and J ends, which lost 0 bases and 4 bases, there was a span of 15 bases. The CDR3 is 16 amino acids. The chain's CDR3 is CASSLAPDSFTYGYTF. The CDR3 bases are TGTGCCAGCAGCTTAGCACCGGACAGTTTCACCTATGGCTACACCTTC.

The J gene is TRBJ1-4, the V gene TRBV4-1; maybe TRBD1 (5 bases). Trimming stripped 4 bases from V and 8 bases from J, with 32 bases between. The CDR3 totals 20 residues. Looked up from germline, CDR1 is MGHRA and CDR2 is YSYEKL. The CDR3 spells CASSLPGGDAARDRAEKLFF. The CDR3 DNA sequence: TGCGCCAGCAGCCTGCCTGGCGGGGACGCGGCGCGAGACCGGGCGGAAAAACTGTTTTTT.

This clone has a handful of counts. The V call is TRBV9, the J call TRBJ1-1; D perhaps matches TRBD1 (6 bases). The germline V gene encodes CDR1 SGDLS and CDR2 YYNGEE. V lost 0 bases, J lost 4 bases, and 10 bases lay in between. The CDR3 spans 14 residues. In DNA, the CDR3 is TGTGCCAGCAGCGTAGAGGGGGGATTCACTGAAGCTTTCTTT. Translated, it gives CASSVEGGFTEAFF.

V usage is TRBV27 and J usage is TRBJ1-6; D gene uncertain. In germline, CDR1 is MNHEY, CDR2 SMNVEV (reference sequence). The V end was cut by 4 bases, the J end by 3 bases, with 10 bases between. This CDR3 has 15 amino acids. The CDR3 reads CASSYIGDYNSPLHF. CDR3 sequence (DNA): TGTGCCAGCAGTTACATCGGGGACTATAATTCACCCCTCCACTTT.

The V call is TRBV5-1, the J call TRBJ2-7; no firm D call. The CDR3 loop spans 13 amino acids. Germline V CDR1 and CDR2: SGHRS, YFSETQ. V dropped 1 base and J dropped 6 bases, with 11 bases sitting between them. The CDR3 DNA reads TGCGCCAGCAGCTTGCCGGGTTCAGTCGAGCAGTACTTC. Translating it yields CASSLPGSVEQYF. The variable domain in full, with the rest retrieved from reference TRBV5-1 and TRBJ2-7, is KAGVTQTPRYLIKTRGQQVTLSCSPISGHRSVSWYQQTPGQGLQFLFEYFSETQRNKGNFPGRFSGRQFSNSRSEMNVSTLELGDSALYLCASSLPGSVEQYFGPGTRLTVT.

V is TRBV7-9 and J is TRBJ1-1; TRBD1 aligns across 7 bases. This CDR3 spans 15 amino acids. V gave up 4 bases and J gave up 1 base; unmatched junction bases: 6. Germline CDR1 SEHNR, CDR2 FQNEAQ (reference sequence). The CDR3 region is CASSSYRGQNTEAFF. CDR3 sequence (DNA): TGTGCCAGCAGCTCATACAGGGGACAGAACACTGAAGCTTTCTTT.

The chain couples TRBV19 to TRBJ2-3, with 11 nucleotides matching TRBD2. J lost 3 bases, V lost 5 bases, and 4 bases had no gene match. The CDR3 is 15 amino acids. Germline V lookup: CDR1 LNHDA, CDR2 SQIVND (reference sequence). In DNA, the CDR3 is TGTGCCAGTAGTGATCGACTAGCGGGAACAGATACGCAGTATTTT. Translation gives CASSDRLAGTDTQYF.